A selection of T cell receptor beta chains follows, all from one sample in a study of CD8+ T cells in alopecia areata. Clones were sequenced by immunoSEQ multiplex PCR, and TCRdb holds only the in-frame ones, with some missing. Here the sample spans 150,000 to 250,000 clones, roughly 60% being singletons. This sample comprised CD4+ T cells sorted from blood, obtained at week 24, from a patient treated with tofacitinib. The receptor source for this set is a human donor with alopecia areata. The CDR3 runs from the conserved cysteine through the conserved F or W. D genes are given only for firm matches. Part of the rows lack a size; the others show once, few, many or a class for expanded clones.

>.|TRBV5-1|13|TRBJ2-5|.
CASSRLAGETQYF
TGCGCCAGCAGTAGGCTAGCCGGAGAGACCCAGTACTTC
>TRBD1|TRBV29-1|16|TRBJ1-2|.
CSVELIGDRENYGYTF
TGCAGCGTTGAATTGATAGGGGACAGGGAAAACTATGGCTACACCTTC
>TRBD1|TRBV5-4|15|TRBJ2-3|.
CASSPEDRDTDTQYF
TGTGCCAGCAGCCCAGAGGACAGGGACACAGATACGCAGTATTTT
>TRBD2|TRBV7-2|16|TRBJ2-4|once
CASSPGFGGREGIQYF
TGTGCCAGCAGCCCTGGCTTTGGCGGGCGGGAGGGCATTCAGTACTTC
>TRBD2|TRBV7-9|15|TRBJ2-1|.
CASSFWTSGSYEQFF
TGTGCCAGCAGCTTTTGGACTAGCGGGAGTTATGAGCAGTTCTTC
>.|TRBV29-1|14|TRBJ1-1|once
CSVEDDIILMRAFF
TGCAGCGTTGAAGATGACATTATTTTGATGCGGGCTTTCTTT
>.|TRBV5-1|14|TRBJ1-6|few
CASSLASGDSPLHF
TGCGCCAGCAGCTTGGCCTCAGGGGATTCACCCCTCCACTTT
>.|TRBV4-3|13|TRBJ2-7|few
CASSQDLGYEQYF
TGCGCCAGCAGCCAAGATCTGGGCTACGAGCAGTACTTC
>.|TRBV14|14|TRBJ1-6|.
CASSQETNNSPLHF
TGTGCCAGCAGCCAAGAGACGAATAATTCACCCCTCCACTTT
>TRBD2|TRBV5-1|15|TRBJ2-3|once
CASRPTSGNTDTQYF
TGCGCCAGCAGGCCAACTAGCGGGAATACAGATACGCAGTATTTT
>TRBD1|TRBV2|15|TRBJ2-5|once
CASSSGTGRRETQYF
TGTGCCAGCAGCTCCGGGACAGGGAGGAGGGAGACCCAGTACTTC
>.|TRBV30|10|TRBJ1-1|.
CAWETAGAFF
TGTGCCTGGGAAACAGCGGGAGCTTTCTTT
>.|TRBV30|12|TRBJ2-7|once
CAWTRGGYEQYF
TGTGCCTGGACCAGGGGAGGCTACGAGCAGTACTTC
>.|TRBV29-1|14|TRBJ1-1|few
CSVAGRLANTEAFF
TGCAGCGTTGCAGGAAGGTTGGCGAACACTGAAGCTTTCTTT
>TRBD2|TRBV5-1|15|TRBJ2-5|.
CASSLGTSVQETQYF
TGCGCCAGCAGCTTGGGGACTAGCGTCCAAGAGACCCAGTACTTC
>.|TRBV11-2|13|TRBJ2-3|.
CASSLAGTDTQYF
TGTGCCAGCAGCTTAGCGGGCACAGATACGCAGTATTTT
>TRBD1|TRBV4-3|16|TRBJ2-7|.
CASSQDGLGTEYEQYF
TGCGCCAGCAGCCAAGACGGGTTGGGGACAGAATACGAGCAGTACTTC
>.|TRBV9|15|TRBJ1-4|.
CASSTRLRGGEKLFF
TGTGCCAGCAGCACCCGCCTTAGGGGAGGAGAAAAACTGTTTTTT
>.|TRBV5-1|14|TRBJ2-5|few
CASSSPTIQETQYF
TGCGCCAGCAGCTCACCGACCATCCAAGAGACCCAGTACTTC
>.|TRBV19|14|TRBJ2-2|.
CASSKQTNTGELFF
TGTGCCAGTAGTAAGCAGACTAACACCGGGGAGCTGTTTTTT
>.|TRBV28|14|TRBJ2-7|.
CASKPGGSSYEQYF
TGTGCCAGCAAACCCGGCGGGTCGTCCTACGAGCAGTACTTC
>TRBD1|TRBV23-1|18|TRBJ1-2|.
CAFRGSRDREKINYGYTF
TGCGCATTTCGGGGGAGCCGGGACAGGGAGAAAATAAACTATGGCTACACCTTC
>TRBD1|TRBV30|19|TRBJ2-5|.
CACGSTGTGGAPFGETQYF
TGTGCCTGCGGCTCAACAGGGACAGGGGGCGCTCCTTTCGGGGAGACCCAGTACTTC